The next 26 T cell receptor beta chains were all read from a single sample in a study of human T cells and chemical hapten exposure (dated by TCRdb to the early 2020s). Library creation used RACE. The reads were generated on a NextSeq 500. TCRdb's own reprocessing of the public reads used fastp at Q25 and MiXCR and kept productive beta chains. Each entry merges the rows of one CDR3 protein and shows their most common DNA and genes. This sample is represented by about 82,000 distinct CDR3 sequences; about 6.3% of them were singletons. The biggest ten clones account for under 1.5% of the sample. The meaning of the sample's time point label: patch test 2, 6 weeks after DPC sensitization. The sample's treatment or condition, from its label and the paper: therapeutic diphenylcyclopropenone sensitization with weekly scalp DPC. The sample was whole blood, taken in connection with sensitization to the hapten diphenylcyclopropenone (DPC). These receptors all stem from a woman in her thirties with alopecia areata. Some clones in this sample may be carry-over from other donors' samples.

This clonotype was counted many times. The chain combines TRBV12-3 or TRBV12-4 with TRBJ1-5; the D is unclear. The CDR3 loop spans 14 amino acids. Trimming left V 2 bases short and J 4 bases short, with 9 bases between. CDR3 DNA sequence: TGTGCCAGCAGTTTAAGGAAGGGTAATCAGCCCCAGCATTTT. It specifies CASSLRKGNQPQHF.

The sample holds many counts of this clonotype. The chain couples TRBV6-1 to TRBJ1-6; D not certain. In germline, CDR1 is MNHNS, CDR2 SASEGT. The CDR3 spans 17 residues. V was shortened by 6 bases and J by 2 bases, with 17 bases between the two germline ends. CDR3 residues: CASRGGGGGTYNSPLHF. In nucleotides, the CDR3 is TGTGCCAGCAGAGGTGGAGGTGGCGGAACCTATAATTCACCCCTCCACTTT.

This clonotype was detected ten times or more. The genes are TRBV6-1 and TRBJ2-2; no firm D call. V lost 0 bases and J 6 bases, leaving 11 bases between the germline ends. Germline lookup yields CDR1 MNHNS and CDR2 SASEGT. The CDR3 covers 15 residues. The CDR3 bases are TGTGCCAGCAGTGAAGCAGGCCTCCCTCCCGGGGAGCTGTTTTTT. It encodes CASSEAGLPPGELFF.

V and J are TRBV29-1 and TRBJ1-1; possible D gene TRBD1, 5 bases. Germline V gene lookup returns CDR1 SQVTM and CDR2 ANQGSEA. The V end lost 4 bases, the J end lost 9 bases, and 18 bases lay between the germline ends. The CDR3 has 13 amino acids. CDR3 nucleotides: TGCAGCGTTGTAGTTCAGGGACCGGTTCAAGCTTTCTTT. Amino acids: CSVVVQGPVQAFF.

This clonotype was seen repeatedly, ten times or more. The chain recombines TRBV7-9 with TRBJ2-5; D is perhaps TRBD2 (6 bases). Trimming left V 0 bases short and J 3 bases short, with 17 bases between. The germline gives CDR1 SEHNR, CDR2 FQNEAQ (reference sequence). CDR3 length equals 17 residues. CDR3 protein: CASSLALGSGAEETQYF. The CDR3, as DNA: TGTGCCAGCAGCTTAGCGCTGGGTAGCGGCGCCGAAGAGACCCAGTACTTC.

V and J are TRBV6-5 and TRBJ2-4; the match to TRBD2 covers 13 bases. V lost 8 bases, J lost 1 base, and 8 bases stayed unmatched. The CDR3 has 17 amino acids. CDR1 is MNHEY, CDR2 SVGAGI, per germline. In DNA, the CDR3 is TGTGCCAGCGGAACTAGCGGGGGGGCCGTGGCCAAAAACATTCAGTACTTC. The encoded protein is CASGTSGGAVAKNIQYF.

This clonotype was observed many times. This CDR3 reads CASKGSNRNTEAFF. In nucleotides, the CDR3 is TGTGCCAGCAAGGGGTCGAACAGGAACACTGAAGCTTTCTTT. The chain combines TRBV2 with TRBJ1-1, with a tentative D call TRBD1 (5 bases). This CDR3 is built from 14 residues. CDR1 is SNHLY, CDR2 FYNNEI, per germline. Trimming removed 7 bases from V and 1 base from J, with 13 bases in between.

This clonotype was recorded at least ten times. J is TRBJ1-1 and V is TRBV20-1, with 9 bases lining up with TRBD1. The germline CDR1 and CDR2 sequences are DFQATT and SNEGSKA (reference sequence). The CDR3 length is 19 residues. V gave up 2 bases and J gave up 6 bases; unmatched junction bases: 22. The CDR3 spells CSARPGTGNTQRGYPEAFF. CDR3 nucleotides: TGCAGTGCTAGACCCGGGACAGGGAATACGCAACGAGGGTACCCTGAAGCTTTCTTT.

Concerning this clonotype: A much larger clone differs by one base, so this may be a read error. The chain is built from TRBV29-1 and TRBJ1-2; D gene ambiguous. The CDR3 sequence is 15 residues long. CDR1 SQVTM and CDR2 ANQGSEA come from the germline V gene. The CDR3 DNA sequence: TGCAGCGTTGAAGAAGGAGGTACCCCCTCCTATGGCGACACCTTC. Amino acids: CSVEEGGTPSYGDTF.

This clonotype has ten or more counts. The V call is TRBV7-9, the J call TRBJ2-5, with 10 nucleotides matching TRBD2. This CDR3 comprises 16 residues. With V trimmed by 3 bases and J by 2 bases, 6 bases remained unmatched. The germline CDR1 and CDR2 sequences are SEHNR and FQNEAQ (reference sequence). Here the CDR3 reads CASSLELAGPQETQYF. In DNA form, the CDR3 reads TGTGCCAGCAGCTTGGAACTAGCGGGGCCTCAAGAGACCCAGTACTTC.

This chain joins TRBV7-2 and TRBJ2-3; unclear D gene. The germline gives CDR1 SGHTA, CDR2 FQGNSA. The CDR3 runs to 14 residues. Trimming took 0 bases from V and 8 from J, leaving 12 bases between them. Here the CDR3 DNA reads TGTGCCAGCAGCTTAGCCGTGTCTGAGCGTACGCAGTATTTT. It translates to CASSLAVSERTQYF.

The rearrangement links TRBV19 to TRBJ1-5; D unclear. Per germline, CDR1 LNHDA and CDR2 SQIVND (reference sequence). Deletions cut 7 bases from V and 0 bases from J, with 7 bases between. This CDR3 has 13 amino acids. CDR3 DNA sequence: TGTGCCAGTAAGTTCGGTAGCAATCAGCCCCAGCATTTT. It yields the protein CASKFGSNQPQHF.

This clonotype was detected many times. The gene calls are TRBV5-1 and TRBJ2-3, with a possible D match to TRBD2 (5 bases). In germline, CDR1 is SGHRS, CDR2 YFSETQ. This CDR3 has 14 amino acids. With 5 bases removed from V and 2 bases from J, the gap between germline ends came to 12 bases. The CDR3 DNA sequence: TGCGCCAGCAGAGAAGCGGACCCCACAGATACGCAGTATTTT. Translation gives CASREADPTDTQYF.

The rearrangement joins TRBV5-1 to TRBJ2-3; no clear D gene. V was cut by 0 bases and J by 2 bases, with 7 bases left in between. Germline V gene sequence: CDR1 SGHRS, CDR2 YFSETQ. The CDR3 sequence is 14 residues long. As DNA, the CDR3 is TGCGCCAGCAGCTTGGATGGATACACAGATACGCAGTATTTT. Its translation is CASSLDGYTDTQYF.

The rearrangement links TRBV14 to TRBJ1-2; 8 nucleotides line up with TRBD1. The trim removed 4 bases at V and 1 base at J, leaving 11 bases unmatched. The CDR3 covers 17 residues. In germline, CDR1 is SGHDN, CDR2 FVKESK. CDR3 in amino acids: CASSPRQGALNNYGYTF. Here the CDR3 DNA reads TGTGCCAGCAGCCCGCGGCAGGGGGCTCTAAATAACTATGGCTACACCTTC.

The V call is TRBV7-9, the J call TRBJ1-1; 7 nucleotides align to TRBD1. Germline loops: CDR1 SEHNR, CDR2 FQNEAQ (reference sequence). The CDR3 spans 17 residues. V dropped 2 bases and J dropped 3; count of bases not matched to a gene: 12. The CDR3 loop reads CASSLWGTEGVDTEAFF. The CDR3 DNA reads as TGTGCCAGCAGCTTATGGGGGACAGAGGGCGTTGACACTGAAGCTTTCTTT.

V and J are TRBV30 and TRBJ1-2; 7 bases line up with TRBD1. The length of the CDR3 is 14 residues. The germline V gene encodes CDR1 GTSNPN and CDR2 SVGIG (reference sequence). J lost 6 bases, V lost 2 bases, and 9 bases had no gene match. CDR3 sequence: CAWSLDRAGHGYTF. DNA of the CDR3: TGTGCCTGGAGTTTAGACAGGGCGGGCCATGGCTACACCTTC.

This clonotype was counted at least ten times. The V call is TRBV7-6, the J call TRBJ1-1; D remains unclear. V was cut by 0 bases and J by 11 bases, with 19 bases left in between. The CDR3 spans 15 residues. Germline CDR1 and CDR2: SGHVS and FNYEAQ. CDR3 residues: CASSLAAVRGGIAFF. The CDR3 DNA reads TGTGCCAGCAGCTTAGCTGCGGTACGGGGTGGTATCGCTTTCTTT.

There are many counts of this clonotype. The gene calls are TRBV12-3 or TRBV12-4 and TRBJ1-5; D gene uncertain. The germline V and J ends were trimmed by 3 bases and 4 bases, with 16 bases remaining between them. The CDR3 length is 16 residues. CDR3: CASSLFFDLGNQPQHF. CDR3 in DNA: TGTGCCAGCAGTTTGTTTTTCGACCTGGGGAATCAGCCCCAGCATTTT.

The chain links TRBV2 to TRBJ1-1; D not resolved. V lost 9 bases and J 1 base, leaving 12 bases between the germline ends. CDR1 SNHLY and CDR2 FYNNEI come from the germline V gene. The CDR3 contains 13 residues. The CDR3 region is CARKPDGNTEAFF. CDR3 sequence (DNA): TGTGCCAGGAAGCCGGACGGGAACACTGAAGCTTTCTTT.

This clonotype appeared many times. J is TRBJ1-5 and V is TRBV14; tentatively, D is TRBD1 (5 bases). Germline V gives CDR1 SGHDN, CDR2 FVKESK. The CDR3 spans 15 residues. Trimming stripped 4 bases from V and 7 bases from J, with 17 bases between. CDR3 sequence: CASSPSGGFGQPQHF. The CDR3 DNA is TGTGCCAGCAGCCCATCGGGGGGATTCGGCCAGCCCCAGCATTTT. Variable domain in full (rest from reference TRBV14 and TRBJ1-5): EAGVTQFPSHSVIEKGQTVTLRCDPISGHDNLYWYRRVMGKEIKFLLHFVKESKQDESGMPNNRFLAERTGGTYSTLKVQPAELEDSGVYFCASSPSGGFGQPQHFGDGTRLSIL.

The chain uses TRBV29-1 and TRBJ2-1; 11 bases fit TRBD2. V was clipped by 1 base and J by 6 bases; unmatched bases: 5. CDR1 is SQVTM, CDR2 ANQGSEA, per germline. The CDR3 sequence is 15 residues long. The CDR3 loop reads CSVEVGSGGANEQFF. In DNA, the CDR3 is TGCAGCGTTGAAGTTGGTAGCGGGGGGGCCAATGAGCAGTTCTTC.

In its sample, this clonotype was seen many times. The chain employs TRBV12-3 or TRBV12-4 and TRBJ2-2; no definite D call. The CDR3 runs 14 residues. Trimming left V 6 bases short and J 4 bases short, with 12 bases between. DNA for the CDR3: TGTGCCAGCAGCTCCAACGCAGGCACCGGGGAGCTGTTTTTT. Translated, it gives CASSSNAGTGELFF.

The chain employs TRBV20-1 and TRBJ2-3; no reliable D call. In germline, CDR1 is DFQATT, CDR2 SNEGSKA (reference sequence). The CDR3 spans 12 residues. V shed 7 bases and J shed 4 bases, with 12 bases lying between them. For the CDR3, the DNA is TGCAGTGTCATGCTCCCCGCAGATACGCAGTATTTT. It specifies CSVMLPADTQYF.

The rearrangement links TRBV5-1 to TRBJ1-1; D remains unclear. The CDR3 contains 14 residues. Germline V gene sequence: CDR1 SGHRS, CDR2 YFSETQ. Trimming pared 0 bases from V and 5 bases from J, leaving 11 bases between. CDR3 in amino acids: CASSLEYSKTEAFF. For the CDR3, the DNA is TGCGCCAGCAGCTTGGAATACAGTAAAACTGAAGCTTTCTTT. Based on the CDR3 plus reference TRBV5-1 and TRBJ1-1, the full variable domain is KAGVTQTPRYLIKTRGQQVTLSCSPISGHRSVSWYQQTPGQGLQFLFEYFSETQRNKGNFPGRFSGRQFSNSRSEMNVSTLELGDSALYLCASSLEYSKTEAFFGQGTRLTVV.

This clonotype was found many times. The CDR3 spells CASSGTRGTTDTQYF. The CDR3 bases are TGTGCCAGCAGCGGCACAAGGGGTACCACAGATACGCAGTATTTT. The rearrangement uses TRBV7-2 and TRBJ2-3; D perhaps matches TRBD1 (5 bases). Trimming pared 5 bases from V and 2 bases from J, leaving 14 bases between. Germline CDR1 reads SGHTA; CDR2 reads FQGNSA. CDR3 length: 15 amino acids.